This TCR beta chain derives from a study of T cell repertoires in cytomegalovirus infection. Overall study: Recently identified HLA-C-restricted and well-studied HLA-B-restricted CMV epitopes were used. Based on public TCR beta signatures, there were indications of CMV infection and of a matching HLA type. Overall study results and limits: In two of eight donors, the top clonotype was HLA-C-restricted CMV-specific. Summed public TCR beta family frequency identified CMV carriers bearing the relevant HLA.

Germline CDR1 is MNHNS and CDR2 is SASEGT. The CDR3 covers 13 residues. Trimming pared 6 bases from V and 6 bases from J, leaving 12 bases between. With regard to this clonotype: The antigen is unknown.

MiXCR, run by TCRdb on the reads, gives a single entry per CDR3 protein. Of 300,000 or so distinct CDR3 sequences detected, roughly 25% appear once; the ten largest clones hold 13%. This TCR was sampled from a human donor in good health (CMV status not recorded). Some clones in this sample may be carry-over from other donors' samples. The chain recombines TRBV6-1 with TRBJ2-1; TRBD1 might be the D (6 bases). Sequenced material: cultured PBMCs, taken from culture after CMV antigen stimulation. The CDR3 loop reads CASSLRGFNEQFF. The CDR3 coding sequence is TGTGCCAGCAGCCTAAGGGGGTTCAATGAGCAGTTCTTC.